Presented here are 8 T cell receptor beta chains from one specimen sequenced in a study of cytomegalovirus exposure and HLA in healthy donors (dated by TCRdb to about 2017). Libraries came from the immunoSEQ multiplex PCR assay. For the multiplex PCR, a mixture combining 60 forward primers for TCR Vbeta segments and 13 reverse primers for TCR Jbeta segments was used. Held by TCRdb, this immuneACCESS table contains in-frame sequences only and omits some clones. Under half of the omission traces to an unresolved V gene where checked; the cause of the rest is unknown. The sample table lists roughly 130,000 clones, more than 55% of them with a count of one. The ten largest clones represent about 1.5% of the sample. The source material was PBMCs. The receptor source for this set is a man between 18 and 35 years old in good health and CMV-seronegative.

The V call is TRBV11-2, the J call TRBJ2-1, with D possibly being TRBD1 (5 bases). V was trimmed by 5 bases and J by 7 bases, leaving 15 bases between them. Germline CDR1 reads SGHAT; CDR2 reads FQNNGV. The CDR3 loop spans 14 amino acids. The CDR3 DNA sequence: TGTGCCAGCAGCGGCACTGGACACGGGAATGAGCAGTTCTTC. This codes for CASSGTGHGNEQFF.

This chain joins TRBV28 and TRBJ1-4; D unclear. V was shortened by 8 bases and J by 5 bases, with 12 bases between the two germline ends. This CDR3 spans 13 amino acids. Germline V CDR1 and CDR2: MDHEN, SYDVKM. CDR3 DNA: TGTGCCAGCCACGGAGTGGAGAATGAAAAACTGTTTTTT. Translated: CASHGVENEKLFF.

The CDR3 reads CASSHPGGKRGEQYF. CDR3 nucleotides: TGTGCCAGCAGCCACCCCGGTGGCAAACGGGGCGAGCAGTACTTC. The chain carries TRBV7-2 and TRBJ2-7, with D maybe TRBD2 (5 bases). CDR3 size: 15 residues. CDR1 and CDR2 (germline): SGHTA, FQGNSA. Deletions cut 5 bases from V and 6 bases from J, with 20 bases between.

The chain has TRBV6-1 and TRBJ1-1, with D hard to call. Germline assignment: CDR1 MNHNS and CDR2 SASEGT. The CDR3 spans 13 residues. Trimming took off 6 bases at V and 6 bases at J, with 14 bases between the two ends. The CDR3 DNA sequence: TGTGCCAGCAGCCCCCTGGGGAGGGCTGAAGCTTTCTTT. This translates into CASSPLGRAEAFF.

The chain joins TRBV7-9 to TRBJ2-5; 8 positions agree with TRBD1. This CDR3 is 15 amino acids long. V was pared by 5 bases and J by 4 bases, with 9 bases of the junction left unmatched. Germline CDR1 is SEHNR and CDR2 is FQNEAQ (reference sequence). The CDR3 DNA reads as TGTGCCAGCAGCACGACAGGGGTAGGCAGAGAGACCCAGTACTTC. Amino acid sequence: CASSTTGVGRETQYF.

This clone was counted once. The CDR3 here is CASYPGPSYEQYF. CDR3 DNA: TGTGCCTCTTACCCGGGTCCCTCCTACGAGCAGTACTTC. J is TRBJ2-7 and V is TRBV6-5; D is unclear. The CDR3 covers 13 residues. V was clipped by 11 bases and J by 0 bases, with 14 bases between them. Per the germline V gene, CDR1 is MNHEY and CDR2 is SVGAGI.

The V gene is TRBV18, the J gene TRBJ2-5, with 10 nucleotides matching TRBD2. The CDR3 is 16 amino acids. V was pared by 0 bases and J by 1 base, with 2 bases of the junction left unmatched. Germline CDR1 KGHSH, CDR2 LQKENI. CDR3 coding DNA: TGTGCCAGCTCACCACCGGCTAGCGGGGGCCAAGAGACCCAGTACTTC. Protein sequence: CASSPPASGGQETQYF.

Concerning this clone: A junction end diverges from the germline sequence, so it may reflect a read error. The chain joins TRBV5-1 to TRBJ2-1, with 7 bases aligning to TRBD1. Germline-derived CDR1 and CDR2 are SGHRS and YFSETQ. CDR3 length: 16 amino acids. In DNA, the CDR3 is TGCGCCAGCAGCTTGGTGGGACAGAGCTCCTTCAATGAGCAGTTCTTC. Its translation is CASSLVGQSSFNEQFF.